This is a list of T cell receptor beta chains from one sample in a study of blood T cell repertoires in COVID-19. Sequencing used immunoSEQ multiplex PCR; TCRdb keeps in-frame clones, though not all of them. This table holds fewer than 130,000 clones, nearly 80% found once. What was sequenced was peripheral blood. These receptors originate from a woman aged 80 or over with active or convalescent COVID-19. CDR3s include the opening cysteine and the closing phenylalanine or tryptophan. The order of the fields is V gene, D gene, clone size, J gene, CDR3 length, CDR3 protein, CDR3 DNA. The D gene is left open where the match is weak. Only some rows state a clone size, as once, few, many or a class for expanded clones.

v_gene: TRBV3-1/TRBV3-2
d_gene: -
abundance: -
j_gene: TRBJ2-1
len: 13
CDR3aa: CASSQGPGTEQFF
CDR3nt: TGTGCCAGCAGCCAGGGGCCCGGGACAGAGCAGTTCTTC

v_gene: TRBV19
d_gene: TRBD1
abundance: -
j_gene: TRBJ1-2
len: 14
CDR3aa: CASHRGPGDYGYTF
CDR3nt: TGTGCCAGTCACAGGGGGCCAGGAGACTATGGCTACACCTTC

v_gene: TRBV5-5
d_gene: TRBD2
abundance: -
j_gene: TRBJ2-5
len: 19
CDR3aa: CASSLAQGVTSGRSQTQYF
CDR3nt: TGTGCCAGCAGCTTGGCTCAGGGGGTGACTAGCGGGAGGTCGCAGACCCAGTACTTC

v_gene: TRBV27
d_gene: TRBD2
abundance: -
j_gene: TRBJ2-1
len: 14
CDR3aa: CASSSGGSYNEQFF
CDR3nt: TGTGCCAGCAGTAGCGGGGGGTCCTACAATGAGCAGTTCTTC

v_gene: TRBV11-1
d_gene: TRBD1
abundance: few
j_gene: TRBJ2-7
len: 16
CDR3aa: CASSLGPDRGNYEQYF
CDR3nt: TGTGCCAGCAGCTTAGGCCCAGACAGGGGTAACTACGAGCAGTACTTC

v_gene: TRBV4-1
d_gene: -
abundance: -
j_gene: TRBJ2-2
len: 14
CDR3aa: CASSQWGRTGELFF
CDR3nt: TGCGCCAGCAGTCAGTGGGGCCGGACCGGGGAGCTGTTTTTT

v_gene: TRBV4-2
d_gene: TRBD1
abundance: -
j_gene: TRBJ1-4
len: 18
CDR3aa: CASSQASNRDRGNEKLFF
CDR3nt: TGTGCCAGCAGCCAAGCATCAAACCGGGACAGGGGTAATGAAAAACTGTTTTTT

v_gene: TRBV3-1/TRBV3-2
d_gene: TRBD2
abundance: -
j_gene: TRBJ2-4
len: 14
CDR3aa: CASSQREGRNIQYF
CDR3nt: TGTGCCAGCAGCCAAAGGGAGGGAAGAAACATTCAGTACTTC

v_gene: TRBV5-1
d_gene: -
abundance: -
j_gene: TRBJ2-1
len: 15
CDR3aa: CASSFAQASYNEQFF
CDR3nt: TGCGCCAGCAGCTTTGCGCAGGCCTCCTACAATGAGCAGTTCTTC

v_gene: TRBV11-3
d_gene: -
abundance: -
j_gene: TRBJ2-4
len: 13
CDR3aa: CASSLGGGNIQYF
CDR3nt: TGTGCCAGCAGCTTAGGGGGAGGAAACATTCAGTACTTC

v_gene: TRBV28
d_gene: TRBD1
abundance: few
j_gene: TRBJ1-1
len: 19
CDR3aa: CASSLYLGTGGMFGTEAFF
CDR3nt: TGTGCCAGCAGTTTGTACCTAGGGACAGGGGGCATGTTCGGCACTGAAGCTTTCTTT

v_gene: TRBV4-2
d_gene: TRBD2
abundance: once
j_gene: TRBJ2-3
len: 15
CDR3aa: CASSRGRANPDTQYF
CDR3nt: TGTGCCAGCAGCCGCGGGAGGGCCAATCCGGATACGCAGTATTTT

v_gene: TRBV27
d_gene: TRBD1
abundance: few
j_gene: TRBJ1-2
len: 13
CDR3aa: CASSSWDSGGYTF
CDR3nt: TGTGCCAGCAGTTCATGGGACAGTGGGGGCTACACCTTC

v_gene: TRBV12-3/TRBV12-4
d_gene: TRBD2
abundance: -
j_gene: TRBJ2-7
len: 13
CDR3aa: CASRLAGAYEQYF
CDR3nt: TGTGCCAGCAGACTAGCGGGGGCCTACGAGCAGTACTTC

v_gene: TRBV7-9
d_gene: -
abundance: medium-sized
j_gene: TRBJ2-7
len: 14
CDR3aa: CASSPRGRSYEQYF
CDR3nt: TGTGCCAGCAGCCCTAGGGGCAGGAGTTACGAGCAGTACTTC

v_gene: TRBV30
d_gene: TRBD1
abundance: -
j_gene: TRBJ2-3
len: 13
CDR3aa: CARTGGVIDTQYF
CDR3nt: TGTGCCCGGACAGGGGGCGTTATAGATACGCAGTATTTT

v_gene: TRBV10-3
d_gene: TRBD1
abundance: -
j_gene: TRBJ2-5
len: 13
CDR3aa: CAIATGGWETQYF
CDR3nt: TGTGCCATCGCGACAGGGGGATGGGAGACCCAGTACTTC

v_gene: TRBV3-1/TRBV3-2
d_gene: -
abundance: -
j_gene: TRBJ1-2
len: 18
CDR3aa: CASSQVTAGMTPNYGYTF
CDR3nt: TGTGCCAGCAGCCAAGTGACGGCAGGAATGACCCCCAACTATGGCTACACCTTC

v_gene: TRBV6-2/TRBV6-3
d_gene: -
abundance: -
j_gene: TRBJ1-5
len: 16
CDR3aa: CASSQAGLGFSQPQHF
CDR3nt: TGTGCCAGCAGCCAGGCCGGCCTCGGGTTCAGTCAGCCCCAGCATTTT

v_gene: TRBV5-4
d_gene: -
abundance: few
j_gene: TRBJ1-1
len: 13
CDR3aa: CASSFDRNTEAFF
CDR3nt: TGTGCCAGCAGCTTCGACAGGAACACTGAAGCTTTCTTT

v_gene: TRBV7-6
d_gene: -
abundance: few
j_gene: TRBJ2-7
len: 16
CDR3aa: CASSPGAGTITYEQYF
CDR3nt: TGTGCCAGCAGCCCCGGAGCCGGGACAATTACCTACGAGCAGTACTTC

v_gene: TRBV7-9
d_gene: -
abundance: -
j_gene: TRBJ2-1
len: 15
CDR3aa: CASSRMTVLDNEQFF
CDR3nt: TGTGCCAGCAGCCGTATGACAGTCCTGGACAATGAGCAGTTCTTC

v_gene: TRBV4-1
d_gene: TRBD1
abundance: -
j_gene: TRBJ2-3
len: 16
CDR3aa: CASSPLTGGSQDTQYF
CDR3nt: TGCGCCAGCAGCCCGTTGACAGGGGGTAGCCAAGATACGCAGTATTTT

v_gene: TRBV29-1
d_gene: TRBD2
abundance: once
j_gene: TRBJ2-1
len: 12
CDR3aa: CSVTSGGDEQFF
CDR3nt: TGCAGCGTGACTAGCGGGGGGGATGAGCAGTTCTTC

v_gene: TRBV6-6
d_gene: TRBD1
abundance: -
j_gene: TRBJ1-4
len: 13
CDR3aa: CASGYRGGEKLFF
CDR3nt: TGTGCCAGCGGATACAGGGGAGGTGAAAAACTGTTTTTT

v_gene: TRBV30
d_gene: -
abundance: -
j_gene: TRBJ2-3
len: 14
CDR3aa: CAWRAWGETDTQYF
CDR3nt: TGTGCCTGGAGAGCGTGGGGGGAGACAGATACGCAGTATTTT

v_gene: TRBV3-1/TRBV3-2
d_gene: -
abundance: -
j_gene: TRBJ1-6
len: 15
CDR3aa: CASSQGGGYNSPLHF
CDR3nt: TGTGCCAGCAGCCAAGGGGGGGGCTATAATTCACCCCTCCACTTT

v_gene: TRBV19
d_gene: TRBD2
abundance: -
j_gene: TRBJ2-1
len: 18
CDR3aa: CASSILAGKGSSYNEQFF
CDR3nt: TGTGCCAGTAGTATCCTAGCGGGAAAGGGGAGCTCCTACAATGAGCAGTTCTTC

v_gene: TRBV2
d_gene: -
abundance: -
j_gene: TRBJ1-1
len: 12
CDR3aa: CASNTGNTEAFF
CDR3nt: TGTGCCAGCAACACAGGAAACACTGAAGCTTTCTTT

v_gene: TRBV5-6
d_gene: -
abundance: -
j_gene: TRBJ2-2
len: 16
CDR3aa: CASSPRRTTNTGELFF
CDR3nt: TGTGCCAGCAGCCCCCGGCGGACTACGAACACCGGGGAGCTGTTTTTT

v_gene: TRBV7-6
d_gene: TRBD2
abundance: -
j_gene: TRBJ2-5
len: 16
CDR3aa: CASSPLGGAVPETQYF
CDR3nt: TGTGCCAGCAGCCCCCTCGGGGGGGCCGTTCCCGAGACCCAGTACTTC

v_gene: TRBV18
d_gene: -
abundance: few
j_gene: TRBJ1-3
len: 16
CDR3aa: CASSPAGVGLGNTIYF
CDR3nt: TGTGCCAGCTCACCTGCAGGCGTGGGGCTTGGAAACACCATATATTTT

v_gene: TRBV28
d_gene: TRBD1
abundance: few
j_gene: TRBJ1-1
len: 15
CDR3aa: CASSSSGTGFAEAFF
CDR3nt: TGTGCCAGCAGTTCTTCCGGGACAGGGTTCGCTGAAGCTTTCTTT

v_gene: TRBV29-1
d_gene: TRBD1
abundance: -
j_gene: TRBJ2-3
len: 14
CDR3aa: CSVITGGNTDTQYF
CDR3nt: TGCAGCGTGATAACAGGGGGCAACACAGATACGCAGTATTTT

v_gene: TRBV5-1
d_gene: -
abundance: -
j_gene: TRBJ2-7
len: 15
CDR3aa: CASSPGSPVAYEQYF
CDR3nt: TGCGCCAGCAGCCCGGGTAGTCCGGTTGCCTACGAGCAGTACTTC

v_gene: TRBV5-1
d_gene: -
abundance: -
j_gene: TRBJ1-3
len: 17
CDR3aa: CASSHFSGQSTGNTIYF
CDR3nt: TGCGCCAGCAGCCACTTCAGCGGCCAGTCGACTGGAAACACCATATATTTT

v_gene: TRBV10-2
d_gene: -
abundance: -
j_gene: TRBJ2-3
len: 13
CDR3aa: CASSFGGTDTQYF
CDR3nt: TGCGCCAGCAGTTTCGGGGGCACAGATACGCAGTATTTT

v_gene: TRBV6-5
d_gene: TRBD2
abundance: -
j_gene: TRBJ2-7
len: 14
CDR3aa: CASTVGAGAYEQYF
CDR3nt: TGTGCCAGCACGGTGGGCGCGGGAGCCTACGAGCAGTACTTC

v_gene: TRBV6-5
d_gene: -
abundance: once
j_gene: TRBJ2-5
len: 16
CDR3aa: CASSYSYTDYQETQYF
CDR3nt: TGTGCCAGCAGTTACTCCTATACGGACTACCAAGAGACCCAGTACTTC

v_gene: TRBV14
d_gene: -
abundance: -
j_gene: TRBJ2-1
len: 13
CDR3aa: CASSQVRGAVQFF
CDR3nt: TGTGCCAGCAGTCAAGTCCGGGGGGCGGTGCAGTTCTTC